These 4 T cell receptor beta chains came from one sample sequenced in a study of blood T cells in healthy people across ages. A second PCR of roughly 7 to 11 cycles used a sample-barcoded 5' primer and a J-beta primer mix. TCRdb reprocessed the 5' RACE reads via MiXCR and lists one record per CDR3 protein. The data contain 1.2 million to 1.5 million distinct CDR3 sequences, about 40% of them singletons. The material sequenced was blood. The receptor source for this set is a woman aged 18-29 years in good health.

The V and J genes are TRBV7-8 and TRBJ1-1; D is perhaps TRBD1 (5 bases). The CDR3 consists of 16 residues. Germline CDR1 reads SGHVS; CDR2 reads FQNEAQ. Trimming removed 1 base from V and 1 base from J, with 13 bases in between. The CDR3 loop is CASSLDDWGRNTEAFF. Written as DNA, the CDR3 is TGTGCCAGCAGCTTAGATGACTGGGGCAGGAACACTGAAGCTTTCTTT.

This clonotype was counted only a few times. This chain links TRBV7-9 with TRBJ2-6; 7 bases are a match to TRBD1. Trimming removed 0 bases from V and 0 bases from J; junction bases left unmatched: 2. The CDR3 extends over 17 amino acids. The germline V gene has CDR1 SEHNR and CDR2 FQNEAQ (reference sequence). The CDR3, as DNA: TGTGCCAGCAGCTTAGCGCAGGGGGTCTCTGGGGCCAACGTCCTGACTTTC. Encoded protein: CASSLAQGVSGANVLTF.

V is TRBV4-1 and J is TRBJ2-7, with 7 bases lining up with TRBD1. V lost 7 bases to trimming and J lost 6 bases; unmatched junction nucleotides: 9. Germline CDR1 reads MGHRA; CDR2 reads YSYEKL. This CDR3 region has 13 residues. The CDR3 spells CASTGGPIGEQYF. In nucleotides, the CDR3 is TGCGCCAGCACAGGGGGTCCCATCGGCGAGCAGTACTTC.

This chain uses TRBV20-1 with TRBJ2-3, with TRBD2 matching over 11 bases. V was clipped by 3 bases and J by 1 base; unmatched bases: 6. The CDR3 consists of 16 residues. Germline V gives CDR1 DFQATT, CDR2 SNEGSKA (reference sequence). The CDR3 DNA sequence: TGCAGTGCTAGTCTTCTAGCGGGGGGCCGCACAGATACGCAGTATTTT. Translated: CSASLLAGGRTDTQYF.